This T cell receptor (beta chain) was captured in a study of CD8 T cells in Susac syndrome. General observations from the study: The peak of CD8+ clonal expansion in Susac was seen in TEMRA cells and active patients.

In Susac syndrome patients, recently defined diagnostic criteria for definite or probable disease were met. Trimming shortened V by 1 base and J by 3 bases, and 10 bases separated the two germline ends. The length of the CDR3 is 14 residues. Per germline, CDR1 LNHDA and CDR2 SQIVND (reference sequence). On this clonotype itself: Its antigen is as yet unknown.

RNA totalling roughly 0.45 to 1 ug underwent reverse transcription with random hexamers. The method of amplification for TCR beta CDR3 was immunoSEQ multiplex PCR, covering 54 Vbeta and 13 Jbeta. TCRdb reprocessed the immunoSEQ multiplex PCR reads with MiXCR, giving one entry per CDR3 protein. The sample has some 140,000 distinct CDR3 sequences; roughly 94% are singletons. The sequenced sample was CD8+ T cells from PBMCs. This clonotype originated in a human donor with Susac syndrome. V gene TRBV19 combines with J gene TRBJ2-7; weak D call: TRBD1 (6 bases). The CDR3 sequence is CASSIGDTVYEQYF. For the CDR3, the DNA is TGTGCCAGTAGTATAGGGGACACCGTCTACGAGCAGTACTTC.